This T cell receptor (beta chain) was captured in a study of control samples from healthy donors and cancer patients. Here immunoSEQ multiplex PCR was the method, and the copy in TCRdb shows in-frame clones only, minus some. The sample records 89,000 or so clones, about 87% being singletons. V lost 9 bases and J 5 bases, leaving 19 bases between the germline ends. The germline V gene has CDR1 LNHDA and CDR2 SQIVND (reference sequence). This CDR3 is 14 amino acids long. The origin of this receptor is a man in his fifties in good health. The sequencing input was blood. V gene TRBV19 combines with J gene TRBJ2-5; tentatively, D is TRBD2 (6 bases). CDR3 nucleotide sequence: TGTGCCAGCGGCGACAAGGGGAGGCCCGAGACCCAGTACTTC. This translates into CASGDKGRPETQYF.